Listed here are 7 T cell receptor beta chains from one sample, sequenced in a study of T cell clones after liver transplantation. The data were produced by immunoSEQ multiplex PCR, yet TCRdb's version contains in-frame clones alone and is incomplete. This table has about 33,000 clones, about 94% appearing once. The sequenced sample was CD8+ T cells from blood, obtained 12 months after liver transplant. These receptors all stem from a human patient who received a liver transplant. Some T cells may arise from the graft donor.

This rearrangement joins TRBV28 to TRBJ2-7, with 10 bases matching TRBD1. Trimming cost V 8 bases and J 0 bases; bases outside gene matches: 22. The CDR3 sequence is 20 residues long. From germline, CDR1 is MDHEN and CDR2 SYDVKM. For the CDR3, the DNA is TGTGCCAGCTCAGTTTGGTTTGTGGGGCTCCGGGACAGGGGCTCCTACGAGCAGTACTTC. It is translated as CASSVWFVGLRDRGSYEQYF. The full variable domain, completed using reference TRBV28 and TRBJ2-7, is DVKVTQSSRYLVKRTGEKVFLECVQDMDHENMFWYRQDPGLGLRLIYFSYDVKMKEKGDIPEGYSVSREKKERFSLILESASTNQTSMYLCASSVWFVGLRDRGSYEQYFGPGTRLTVT.

This clone was recorded a few times. The genes are TRBV7-8 and TRBJ2-7; 14 nucleotides align to TRBD2. The junction had 5 bases not matched to a gene; V was cut back by 4 bases and J by 3 bases. Germline values: CDR1 SGHVS, CDR2 FQNEAQ. This CDR3 spans 16 amino acids. CDR3 bases: TGTGCCAGCAGCTACGGGACTAGCGGGAGTGGCTACGAGCAGTACTTC. It is translated as CASSYGTSGSGYEQYF.

On this clone itself: One junction end disagrees with the germline gene, perhaps due to a read error. This CDR3 is CASSLGLAGGDSTYTQYF. The DNA of the CDR3 is TGCGCCAGCAGCCTAGGACTAGCGGGAGGGGATAGCACATATACGCAGTATTTT. This chain connects TRBV5-1 to TRBJ2-3; 15 bases map to TRBD2. This CDR3 has 18 residues. CDR1 is SGHRS, CDR2 YFSETQ, per germline.

The chain combines TRBV9 with TRBJ2-7, with D maybe TRBD2 (5 bases). Germline V CDR1 and CDR2: SGDLS, YYNGEE. V was cut by 0 bases and J by 4 bases, with 11 bases left in between. CDR3 length: 14 residues. The CDR3 nucleotides read TGTGCCAGCAGCGTAGAGGACTCGGGGTACGAGCAGTACTTC. This sequence encodes CASSVEDSGYEQYF.

The chain recombines TRBV7-9 with TRBJ2-1; 8 bases match TRBD2. This CDR3 region has 16 residues. Germline assignment: CDR1 SEHNR and CDR2 FQNEAQ (reference sequence). Trimming cost V 5 bases and J 3 bases; bases outside gene matches: 9. CDR3 nucleotide sequence: TGTGCCAGCAGCCTCTTACTCACTAGCGGCTACAATGAGCAGTTCTTC. It specifies CASSLLLTSGYNEQFF. The entire variable domain, with the rest obtained from reference TRBV7-9 and TRBJ2-1, is as follows: DTGVSQNPRHKITKRGQNVTFRCDPISEHNRLYWYRQTLGQGPEFLTYFQNEAQLEKSRLLSDRFSAERPKGSFSTLEIQRTEQGDSAMYLCASSLLLTSGYNEQFFGPGTRLTVL.

This chain connects TRBV27 to TRBJ2-1; D possibly matches TRBD1 or TRBD2 (5 bases each). There are 16 residues in the CDR3. V lost 5 bases to trimming and J lost 5 bases, with 19 bases between them. From germline, CDR1 is MNHEY and CDR2 SMNVEV (reference sequence). CDR3 loop: CASSPITGWTHNEQFF. CDR3 bases: TGTGCCAGCAGTCCGATTACAGGATGGACTCACAATGAGCAGTTCTTC.

The rearrangement joins TRBV5-6 to TRBJ1-2, with a possible D match to TRBD1 (5 bases). The CDR3 extends over 16 amino acids. The V gene lost 4 bases and the J gene lost 7 bases, with 23 bases spanning the gap. The germline gives CDR1 SGHDT, CDR2 YYEEEE. The CDR3 loop is CASSLPGGFGLGGYTF. The CDR3 DNA sequence: TGTGCCAGCAGCCTTCCCGGGGGGTTTGGCCTAGGTGGCTACACCTTC.